A single sample is the source of the 27 T cell receptor beta chains below, sequenced in a study of blood T cell repertoires in COVID-19 (dated by TCRdb to the early 2020s). Libraries were built with the immunoSEQ multiplex PCR assay. TCRdb re-hosts the immuneACCESS table, in-frame sequences only. Its copies lack some clones; in the studies checked, an unresolved V gene accounts for under half of them, and the cause for the rest is not known. A total of about 140,000 clones appear in this sample, under 90% of them only once. Of the sample, over 7.5% falls within the top ten clones. The sequenced sample consisted of peripheral blood. The receptors stem from a woman over 75 in a cohort sampled during active or convalescent COVID-19.

The genes are TRBV20-1 and TRBJ1-2, with unresolved D. CDR1 and CDR2 from the germline V gene are DFQATT and SNEGSKA (reference sequence). V lost 3 bases and J lost 4, with 6 bases in between. The CDR3 has 11 amino acids. CDR3 in DNA: TGCAGTGCTAGTGTCAGCTATGGCTACACCTTC. It yields the protein CSASVSYGYTF.

This clone occurred once. This rearrangement joins TRBV7-9 to TRBJ1-1; D gene uncertain. Trimming took 0 bases from V and 10 from J, leaving 12 bases between them. CDR3 length: 13 residues. Looked up from germline, CDR1 is SEHNR and CDR2 is FQNEAQ (reference sequence). The CDR3 loop is CASSLAGPVAAFF. CDR3 DNA sequence: TGTGCCAGCAGCTTAGCGGGTCCGGTAGCAGCTTTCTTT.

DNA for the CDR3: TGTGCCAGCAGTGAAGCGCGGTTGAACACTGAAGCTTTCTTT. Amino acid sequence: CASSEARLNTEAFF. The genes are TRBV6-1 and TRBJ1-1; D is uncertain. The CDR3 sequence is 14 residues long. V was shortened by 0 bases and J by 0 bases, with 5 bases between the two germline ends. Germline V CDR1 and CDR2: MNHNS, SASEGT.

This sequence joins TRBV4-1 and TRBJ2-7; perhaps TRBD2 as D (6 bases). The CDR3 is made up of 14 amino acids. Germline values: CDR1 MGHRA, CDR2 YSYEKL. With 7 bases removed from V and 3 bases from J, the gap between germline ends came to 16 bases. The CDR3 here is CASTSPGDFYEQYV. In DNA form, the CDR3 reads TGCGCCAGCACCTCCCCGGGAGACTTCTACGAGCAGTACGTC.

This chain links TRBV5-4 with TRBJ2-3; 7 nucleotides line up with TRBD2. In germline, CDR1 is SGHNT, CDR2 YYREEE (reference sequence). This CDR3 is built from 15 residues. Losses at the gene ends were 6 bases for V and 0 bases for J; bases not matched to a gene: 7. CDR3 nucleotide sequence: TGTGCCAGCACCCCCACTAGCGTTAGCACAGATACGCAGTATTTT. This encodes CASTPTSVSTDTQYF.

V gene TRBV7-9 combines with J gene TRBJ2-4; D may be TRBD2 (5 bases). Trimming cost V 1 base and J 16 bases, with 17 bases left between them. The CDR3 spans 13 residues. Germline values: CDR1 SEHNR, CDR2 FQNEAQ (reference sequence). This CDR3 is CASSLGEGNPRYF. The CDR3 DNA reads TGTGCCAGCAGCTTAGGTGAGGGAAATCCTCGATACTTC.

This clone was seen only once. CDR3 in DNA: TGTGCCAGCAGACAACAGGGGGCAGGCGAGACCCAGTACTTC. It specifies CASRQQGAGETQYF. The chain recombines TRBV3-1 (or the pseudogene TRBV3-2) with TRBJ2-5; TRBD1 aligns across 9 bases. With V trimmed by 6 bases and J by 5 bases, 7 bases remained unmatched. This CDR3 contains 14 residues. Germline V gives CDR1 LGHDT, CDR2 YNNKEL (reference sequence).

V and J are TRBV2 and TRBJ2-7; tentative D call: TRBD1 (6 bases). V shed 3 bases and J shed 3 bases, with 12 bases lying between them. Germline CDR1 is SNHLY and CDR2 is FYNNEI. The CDR3 has 14 amino acids. CDR3 sequence reads: CASSDTGMNYEQYF. CDR3 sequence (DNA): TGTGCCAGCAGTGACACAGGGATGAACTACGAGCAGTACTTC.

This clone appeared a few times. The rearrangement uses TRBV4-1 and TRBJ2-2; D may be TRBD1 (5 bases). Per the germline V gene, CDR1 is MGHRA and CDR2 is YSYEKL. The V and J ends lost 1 base and 4 bases respectively, with 13 bases between them. The CDR3 is made up of 16 amino acids. CDR3 sequence reads: CASSQVSRVGTGELFF. DNA of the CDR3: TGCGCCAGCAGCCAAGTCTCCAGGGTGGGCACCGGGGAGCTGTTTTTT.

This clone was observed a single time. The sample has other DNA sequences that encode this CDR3 too. The V and J genes are TRBV19 and TRBJ1-5; TRBD1 aligns across 7 bases. This CDR3 has 12 amino acids. V shed 9 bases and J 4 bases; nucleotides not matched to a gene: 3. From germline, CDR1 is LNHDA and CDR2 SQIVND (reference sequence). The CDR3 spells CASRDRNQPQHF. The DNA of the CDR3 is TGTGCCAGCCGGGACAGAAATCAGCCCCAGCATTTT. The complete variable domain, with remaining parts taken from reference TRBV19 and TRBJ1-5, reads DGGITQSPKYLFRKEGQNVTLSCEQNLNHDAMYWYRQDPGQGLRLIYYSQIVNDFQKGDIAEGYSVSREKKESFPLTVTSAQKNPTAFYLCASRDRNQPQHFGDGTRLSIL.

The CDR3: CASSRFGAASTDTQYF. As DNA, the CDR3 is TGTGCCAGCAGCCGGTTCGGTGCGGCTAGCACAGATACGCAGTATTTT. The rearrangement links TRBV11-2 to TRBJ2-3; no clear D gene. This CDR3 is 16 amino acids long. V was clipped by 5 bases and J by 0 bases, with 15 bases between them. CDR1 SGHAT and CDR2 FQNNGV come from the germline V gene. Full variable domain (missing parts from reference TRBV11-2 and TRBJ2-3): EAGVAQSPRYKIIEKRQSVAFWCNPISGHATLYWYQQILGQGPKLLIQFQNNGVVDDSQLPKDRFSAERLKGVDSTLKIQPAKLEDSAVYLCASSRFGAASTDTQYFGPGTRLTVL.

The chain carries TRBV25-1 and TRBJ1-1, with 7 bases lining up with TRBD1. Germline assignment: CDR1 MGHDK and CDR2 SYGVNS. J gave up 4 bases and V 3 bases, and 2 bases lay outside the gene matches. The CDR3 is 13 amino acids. The CDR3 here is CASSDRGITEAFF. Here the CDR3 DNA reads TGTGCCAGCAGTGACAGGGGGATCACTGAAGCTTTCTTT.

This clone was counted a few times. The chain couples TRBV28 to TRBJ1-3; maybe TRBD1 (5 bases). Germline V gene data show CDR1 as MDHEN and CDR2 as SYDVKM. The V gene lost 5 bases and the J gene lost 4 bases, with 12 bases spanning the gap. This CDR3 spans 14 amino acids. CDR3 in DNA: TGTGCCAGCAGTAGCCCAGGGCAAGGAAACACCATATATTTT. Translating gives CASSSPGQGNTIYF.

Comments on this clone: Other DNA sequences of this sample code for an identical CDR3. The J gene is TRBJ2-1, the V gene TRBV5-4, with TRBD1 matching 10 bases. Per the germline V gene, CDR1 is SGHNT and CDR2 is YYREEE (reference sequence). The CDR3 is made up of 14 amino acids. After removal of 0 bases from V and 9 bases from J, the junction contained 3 bases not matched to a gene. DNA of the CDR3: TGTGCCAGCAGCTTGGGACAGGGGGCGGGTGAGCAGTTCTTC. Its translation: CASSLGQGAGEQFF.

The chain combines TRBV7-8 with TRBJ2-1, with D maybe TRBD1 (5 bases). The CDR3 runs to 13 residues. V lost 1 base to trimming and J lost 4 bases, with 5 bases between them. Germline V gene sequence: CDR1 SGHVS, CDR2 FQNEAQ. The CDR3 sequence: CASSLGTYNEQFF. For the CDR3, the DNA is TGTGCCAGCAGCTTAGGGACATACAATGAGCAGTTCTTC. The whole variable domain, remainder taken from reference TRBV7-8 and TRBJ2-1, is GAGVSQSPRYKVAKRGQDVALRCDPISGHVSLFWYQQALGQGPEFLTYFQNEAQLDKSGLPSDRFFAERPEGSVSTLKIQRTQQEDSAVYLCASSLGTYNEQFFGPGTRLTVL.

The chain is built from TRBV18 and TRBJ1-1; D gene unclear. CDR1 KGHSH and CDR2 LQKENI come from the germline V gene. The ends were cut back, 3 bases at V and 3 bases at J, with 8 bases in the middle. CDR3 length: 13 residues. CDR3 coding DNA: TGTGCCAGCTCACCTTGGAGGGACACTGAAGCTTTCTTT. Protein sequence: CASSPWRDTEAFF.

The chain combines TRBV5-4 with TRBJ2-1; 11 bases map to TRBD2. CDR3 length: 16 residues. CDR1 and CDR2 from the germline V gene are SGHNT and YYREEE (reference sequence). The J segment lost 4 bases and the V segment lost 5 bases, leaving 8 bases of the junction unmatched. The CDR3 nucleotides read TGTGCCAGCAGAGGTAGCGGGGGGGCGGGGTACAATGAGCAGTTCTTC. This codes for CASRGSGGAGYNEQFF.

The J gene is TRBJ1-4, the V gene TRBV5-5; D gene ambiguous. This CDR3 spans 14 amino acids. Germline-derived CDR1 and CDR2 are SGHKS and YYEKEE (reference sequence). Trimming removed 6 bases from V and 0 bases from J, with 9 bases in between. The CDR3 is CASTEITTNEKLFF. CDR3 nucleotides: TGTGCCAGCACGGAGATTACAACTAATGAAAAACTGTTTTTT.

The chain employs TRBV7-9 and TRBJ1-5; D unresolved. Germline V gene data show CDR1 as SEHNR and CDR2 as FQNEAQ (reference sequence). The CDR3 covers 17 residues. V was trimmed by 5 bases and J by 0 bases, leaving 17 bases between them. In DNA form, the CDR3 reads TGTGCCAGCAGCCACGATCCCGTTAGTAATAGCAATCAGCCCCAGCATTTT. It yields the protein CASSHDPVSNSNQPQHF. Together with reference TRBV7-9 and TRBJ1-5, the CDR3 gives the full variable domain: DTGVSQNPRHKITKRGQNVTFRCDPISEHNRLYWYRQTLGQGPEFLTYFQNEAQLEKSRLLSDRFSAERPKGSFSTLEIQRTEQGDSAMYLCASSHDPVSNSNQPQHFGDGTRLSIL.

The V and J genes are TRBV3-1 (or the pseudogene TRBV3-2) and TRBJ2-1, with D perhaps TRBD1 (5 bases). V shed 7 bases and J shed 6 bases, with 13 bases lying between them. This CDR3 has 13 residues. Looked up from germline, CDR1 is LGHDT and CDR2 is YNNKEL (reference sequence). The CDR3 reads CASINQGANEQFF. DNA of the CDR3: TGTGCCAGCATTAACCAGGGCGCCAATGAGCAGTTCTTC.

The V and J genes are TRBV25-1 and TRBJ1-1; maybe TRBD1 (5 bases). This CDR3 region has 12 residues. Germline V gene data show CDR1 as MGHDK and CDR2 as SYGVNS. Trimming took off 7 bases at V and 4 bases at J, with 10 bases between the two ends. CDR3 nucleotides: TGTGCCAGCAAGGGGTTACGCACTGAAGCTTTCTTT. This sequence encodes CASKGLRTEAFF.

To note about this clone: Other DNA sequences in the same sample also yield this CDR3. The chain is built from TRBV18 and TRBJ2-5, with D possibly TRBD1 on 5 matching bases. The CDR3 runs 13 residues. Germline lookup yields CDR1 KGHSH and CDR2 LQKENI. V was shortened by 3 bases and J by 2 bases, with 7 bases between the two germline ends. In DNA form, the CDR3 reads TGTGCCAGCTCACCGGGGCAGCAAGAGACCCAGTACTTC. It translates to CASSPGQQETQYF.

The rearrangement links TRBV5-4 to TRBJ2-2; perhaps TRBD1 as D (6 bases). Germline loops: CDR1 SGHNT, CDR2 YYREEE (reference sequence). Trimming took 0 bases from V and 4 from J, leaving 10 bases between them. CDR3 length: 15 amino acids. The CDR3 protein is CASSLGTVSTGELFF. CDR3 bases: TGTGCCAGCAGCTTGGGGACAGTCAGCACCGGGGAGCTGTTTTTT.

This clone was detected once. The V gene is TRBV5-8, the J gene TRBJ2-3, with 7 bases aligning to TRBD1. J lost 2 bases, V lost 4 bases, and 16 bases had no gene match. The V gene's germline CDR1 is SGHTS and CDR2 YDEGEE. This CDR3 has 18 amino acids. CDR3 sequence (DNA): TGTGCCAGCAGCACGCGACTGACCCCAGGGGGTTTCACAGATACGCAGTATTTT. Protein sequence: CASSTRLTPGGFTDTQYF.

A remark on this clone: Different DNA sequences within this sample yield the same CDR3. The V and J genes are TRBV12-3 or TRBV12-4 and TRBJ1-1; D is undetermined. The V gene lost 6 bases and the J gene lost 4 bases, with 6 bases spanning the gap. The CDR3 has 11 residues. This chain's CDR3 is CASSRSTEAFF. The CDR3 DNA follows: TGTGCCAGCAGCCGTTCCACTGAAGCTTTCTTT.

The V gene is TRBV19, the J gene TRBJ1-4; D possibly corresponds to TRBD1 (6 bases). The V end was cut by 7 bases, the J end by 10 bases, with 25 bases between. This CDR3 region has 16 residues. Per germline, CDR1 LNHDA and CDR2 SQIVND (reference sequence). The CDR3 DNA reads TGTGCCAGTACCGAAAGAGAAGGGGGGGGCGTACGAAAACTGTTTTTT. This sequence encodes CASTEREGGGVRKLFF.

This clone appeared a single time. This sequence joins TRBV5-1 and TRBJ1-2; the D is unclear. The CDR3 sequence is 14 residues long. Looked up from germline, CDR1 is SGHRS and CDR2 is YFSETQ. The V end lost 4 bases, the J end lost 6 bases, and 16 bases lay between the germline ends. Here the CDR3 reads CASSLTTQVDGYTF. The CDR3 DNA reads as TGCGCCAGCAGCCTGACAACCCAAGTGGATGGCTACACCTTC.